This TCR beta chain was identified during a study of glioma-infiltrating T cells. Germline CDR1 reads MNHEY; CDR2 reads SVGEGT. Trimming took off 6 bases at V and 5 bases at J, with 23 bases between the two ends. The CDR3 consists of 16 residues. This clonotype was counted at least ten times. Using RNA template, CDR3s of TCR alpha and beta were amplified with iRepertoire arm-PCR. MiXCR, run by TCRdb on the multiplex PCR reads, gives a single entry per CDR3 protein. The profile shows around 390,000 distinct CDR3 sequences, less than 50% of them singletons. This sequence joins TRBV6-2 or TRBV6-3 and TRBJ2-7, with D perhaps assigned TRBD1 or TRBD2 (5 bases each). This receptor was obtained from a human donor with low-grade glioma or glioblastoma, undergoing nonglioma brain surgery, or in good health (not recorded which). Sample: glioma tissue, nonneoplastic brain tissue, or PBMCs (not recorded which). The CDR3 region has the DNA TGTGCCAGCAGCCCCTCGGGGCCAGGGTCCGTCGACGAGCAGTACTTC. Amino acids: CASSPSGPGSVDEQYF.